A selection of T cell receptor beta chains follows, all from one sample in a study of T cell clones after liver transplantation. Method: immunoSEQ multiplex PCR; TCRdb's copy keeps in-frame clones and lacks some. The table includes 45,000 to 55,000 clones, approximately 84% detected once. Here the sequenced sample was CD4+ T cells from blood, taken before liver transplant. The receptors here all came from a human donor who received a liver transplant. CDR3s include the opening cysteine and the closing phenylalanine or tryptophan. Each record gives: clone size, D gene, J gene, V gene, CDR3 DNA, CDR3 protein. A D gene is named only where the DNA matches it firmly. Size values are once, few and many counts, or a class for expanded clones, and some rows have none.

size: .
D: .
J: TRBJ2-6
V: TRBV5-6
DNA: TGTGCCAGCATCTCCCCTGGGGCCAACGTCCTGACTTTC
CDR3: CASISPGANVLTF

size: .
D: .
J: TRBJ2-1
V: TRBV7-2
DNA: TGTGCCAGCAGCTTAGATAGTTTCCGGGGGTCTAATGAGCAGTTCTTC
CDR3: CASSLDSFRGSNEQFF

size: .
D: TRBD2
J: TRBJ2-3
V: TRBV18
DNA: TGTGCCAGCTCACTTGGACTAGCGGGGTTCGAAGATACGCAGTATTTT
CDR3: CASSLGLAGFEDTQYF

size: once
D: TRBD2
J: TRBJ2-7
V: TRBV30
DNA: TGTGCCTGGAGTCCCCGGGGGAGGGGCCAGCTAAGGCAGTACTTC
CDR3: CAWSPRGRGQLRQYF

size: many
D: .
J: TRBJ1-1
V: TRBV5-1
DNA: TGCGCCAGCAGGGTATATCCCGGGGGACCGAACACTGAAGCTTTCTTT
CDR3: CASRVYPGGPNTEAFF

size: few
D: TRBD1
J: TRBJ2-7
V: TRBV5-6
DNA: TGTGCCAGCAGCCGGGACAGGGTCTACGAGCAGTACTTC
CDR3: CASSRDRVYEQYF

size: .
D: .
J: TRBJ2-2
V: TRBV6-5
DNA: TGTGCCAGCAGTTCCACGGGGAACACCGGGGAGCTGTTTTTT
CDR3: CASSSTGNTGELFF

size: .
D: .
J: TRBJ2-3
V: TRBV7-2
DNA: TGTGCCAGCAGCCCCGGCCCCCGGAGGGGCACAGATACGCAGTATTTT
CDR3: CASSPGPRRGTDTQYF

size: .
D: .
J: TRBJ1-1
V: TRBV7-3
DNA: TGTGCCAGCAGCTTCCAGCGTAACACTGAAGCTTTCTTT
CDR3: CASSFQRNTEAFF

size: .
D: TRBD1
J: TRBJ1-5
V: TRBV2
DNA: TGTGCCAGCAGCCGGGACAGGGATCAGCCCCAGCATTTT
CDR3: CASSRDRDQPQHF

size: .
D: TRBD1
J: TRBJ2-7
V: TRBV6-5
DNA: TGTGCCTCGGGGCGGGACAGGGTAAACGAGCAGTACTTC
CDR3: CASGRDRVNEQYF

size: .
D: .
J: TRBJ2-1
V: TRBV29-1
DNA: TGCAGCGTTGTTGAAGGCTACAATGAGCAGTTCTTC
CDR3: CSVVEGYNEQFF

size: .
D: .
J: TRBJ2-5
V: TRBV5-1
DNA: TGCGCCAGCAGCTTTACTAGTAATCGAGAGACCCAGTACTTC
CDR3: CASSFTSNRETQYF

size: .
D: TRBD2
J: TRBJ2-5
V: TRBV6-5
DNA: TGTGCCAGCAGTTCGCCGGGACTAGCGGGAGAGACCCAGTACTTC
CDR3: CASSSPGLAGETQYF

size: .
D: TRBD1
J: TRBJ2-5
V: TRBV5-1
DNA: TGCGCCAGCACCGGCAGGGGGACAGAGACCCAGTACTTC
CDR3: CASTGRGTETQYF

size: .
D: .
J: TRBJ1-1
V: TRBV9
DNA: TGTGCCAGCAGCGCTGGAAGGAACACTGAAGCTTTCTTT
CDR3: CASSAGRNTEAFF

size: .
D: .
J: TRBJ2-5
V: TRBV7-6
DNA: TGTGCCAGCAGCTTAGACAGGAGGGGCCAGTACTTC
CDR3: CASSLDRRGQYF

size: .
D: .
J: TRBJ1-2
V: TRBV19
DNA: TGTGCCAGTCTACCCGTGGCAGGGGAATATGGCTACACCTTC
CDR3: CASLPVAGEYGYTF

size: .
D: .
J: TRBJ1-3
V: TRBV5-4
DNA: TGTGCCAGCAGCTTGTTGGGAAACACCATATATTTT
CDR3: CASSLLGNTIYF

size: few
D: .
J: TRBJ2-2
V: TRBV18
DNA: TGTGCCAGCTCACCCCGGGGGGCCACCGGGGAGCTGTTTTTT
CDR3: CASSPRGATGELFF

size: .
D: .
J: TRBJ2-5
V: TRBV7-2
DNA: TGTGCCAGCAGCTTAGTCGGGGAGACCCAGTACTTC
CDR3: CASSLVGETQYF

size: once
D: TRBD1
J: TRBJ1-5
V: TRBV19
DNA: TGTGCCAGTAGTGGGACAGGGGGCGCCCAGCCCCAGCATTTT
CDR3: CASSGTGGAQPQHF

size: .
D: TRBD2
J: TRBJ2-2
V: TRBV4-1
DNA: TGCGCCAGCAGCCGCCTAGGACTAGCGGGGGGCGCGTACACCGGGGAGCTGTTTTTT
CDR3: CASSRLGLAGGAYTGELFF

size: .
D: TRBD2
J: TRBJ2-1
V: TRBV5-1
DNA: TGCGCCAGCAGCTTGACTAGCGGAAGCAATGAGCAGTTCTTC
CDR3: CASSLTSGSNEQFF

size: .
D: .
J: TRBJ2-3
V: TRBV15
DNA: TGTGCCACCAGCAGAGACAACGGCGCAGATACGCAGTATTTT
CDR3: CATSRDNGADTQYF

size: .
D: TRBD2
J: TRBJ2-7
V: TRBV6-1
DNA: TGTGCCAGCAGTGAACGGGGGGGCTCGTACTTC
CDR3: CASSERGGSYF

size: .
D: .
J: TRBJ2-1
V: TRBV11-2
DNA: TGTGCCAGCAGCTTAGTTTTAGCAGGAGGGCCGAACAATGAGCAGTTCTTC
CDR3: CASSLVLAGGPNNEQFF

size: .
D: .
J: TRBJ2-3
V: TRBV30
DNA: TGTGCCTGGACTTCCGAACAGAGCACAGATACGCAGTATTTT
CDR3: CAWTSEQSTDTQYF

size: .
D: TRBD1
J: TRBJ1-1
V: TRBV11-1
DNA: TGTGCCAGCAGTCCAGGGACAGGGGCTTTCTTT
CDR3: CASSPGTGAFF

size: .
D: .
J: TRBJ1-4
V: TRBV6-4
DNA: TGTGCCAGCAGTGATGCTCCGGCAGGGAGGCGAACTAATGAAAAACTGTTTTTT
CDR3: CASSDAPAGRRTNEKLFF

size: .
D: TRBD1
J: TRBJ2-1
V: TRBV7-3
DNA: TGTGCCAGCAGCCCAGGGACAGGGAGGCTCAATGAGCAGTTCTTC
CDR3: CASSPGTGRLNEQFF

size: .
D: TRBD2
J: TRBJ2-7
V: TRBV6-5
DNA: TGTGCCAGCAGATTGACTAGCCAGAGCTCCTACGAGCAGTACTTC
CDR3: CASRLTSQSSYEQYF

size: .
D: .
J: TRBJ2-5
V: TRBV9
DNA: TGTGCCAGCAGCGTAGAACCCAGGGGGGCAGAGACCCAGTACTTC
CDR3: CASSVEPRGAETQYF

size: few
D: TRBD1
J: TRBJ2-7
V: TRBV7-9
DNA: TGTGCCAGCGGAGACAGGGCCCTCGGCGAGCAGTACTTC
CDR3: CASGDRALGEQYF

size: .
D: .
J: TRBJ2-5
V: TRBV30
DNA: TGTGCCTGGAGTGTACAAGGGGCCCAAGAGACCCAGTACTTC
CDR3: CAWSVQGAQETQYF

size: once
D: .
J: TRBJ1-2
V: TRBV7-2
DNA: TGTGCCAGCAGCTTAGGCGGTGGAGACTATGGCTACACCTTC
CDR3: CASSLGGGDYGYTF

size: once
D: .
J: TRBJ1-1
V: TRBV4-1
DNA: TGCGCCAGCAGCCGACCCCGGGGGGAGGGGACTGAAGCTTTCTTT
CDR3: CASSRPRGEGTEAFF

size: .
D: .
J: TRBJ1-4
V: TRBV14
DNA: TGTGCCAGCAGCCCAGGGAATGAAAAACTGTTTTTT
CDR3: CASSPGNEKLFF

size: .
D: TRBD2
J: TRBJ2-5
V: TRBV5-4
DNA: TGTGCCAGCAGCTTGTATCGCAGCGGGGGAAAAGAGACCCAGTACTTC
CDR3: CASSLYRSGGKETQYF

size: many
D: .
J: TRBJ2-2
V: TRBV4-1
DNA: TGCGCCAGCAGCCAAGTAGTATCGGTGAACACCGGGGAGCTGTTTTTT
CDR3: CASSQVVSVNTGELFF

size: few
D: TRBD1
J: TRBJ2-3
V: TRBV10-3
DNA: TGTGCCATCAGTGAGCGCGACCCGGGACAGGGACCCGATACGCAGTATTTT
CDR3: CAISERDPGQGPDTQYF

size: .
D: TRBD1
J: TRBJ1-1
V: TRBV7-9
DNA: TGTGCCAGCAGCCCGACAGGGGGCGGGAATGAAGCTTTCTTT
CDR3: CASSPTGGGNEAFF

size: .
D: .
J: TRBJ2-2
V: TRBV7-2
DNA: TGTGCCAGCAGCTTAATGGGGGGCTATGACACCGGGGAGCTGTTTTTT
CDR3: CASSLMGGYDTGELFF